This T cell receptor (beta chain) was captured in a study of blood T cell repertoires in COVID-19. Study-wide context: Whether acute or convalescent, the COVID-19 samples came from the United States, Italy and Spain. From T cells, B-cell-depleted T cells, or PBMCs came the material, which was cDNA or gDNA.

V dropped 0 bases and J dropped 0 bases, with 12 bases sitting between them. The CDR3 extends over 17 amino acids. The germline V gene encodes CDR1 MGHRA and CDR2 YSYEKL. Data came from immunoSEQ multiplex PCR; TCRdb stores just in-frame clones and leaves some out. The sample records about 58,000 clones, 80% to 90% being singletons. The genes are TRBV4-1 and TRBJ1-3, with D hard to call. The sequencing input was peripheral blood. This sequence was found in a woman in her 70s with active COVID-19. The CDR3 protein is CASSQEVRLPSGNTIYF. In nucleotides, the CDR3 is TGCGCCAGCAGCCAAGAGGTCAGACTCCCCTCTGGAAACACCATATATTTT.